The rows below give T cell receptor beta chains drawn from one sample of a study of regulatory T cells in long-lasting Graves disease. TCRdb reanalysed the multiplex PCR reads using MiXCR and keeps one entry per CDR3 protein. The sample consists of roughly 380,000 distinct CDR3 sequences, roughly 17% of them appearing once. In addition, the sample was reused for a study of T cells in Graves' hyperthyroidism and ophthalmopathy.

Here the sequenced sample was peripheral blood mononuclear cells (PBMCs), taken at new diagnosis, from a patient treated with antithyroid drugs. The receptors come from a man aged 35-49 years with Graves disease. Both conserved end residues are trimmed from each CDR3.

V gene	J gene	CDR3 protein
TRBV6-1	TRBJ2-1	ASSLGRPPYNEQF
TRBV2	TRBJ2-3	ASSDRGGTDTQY
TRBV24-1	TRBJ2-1	ATSDLASAGSYNEQF
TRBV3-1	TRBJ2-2	ASRPRTGGGGELF
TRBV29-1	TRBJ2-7	SVYVTYEQY
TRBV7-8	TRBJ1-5	ASSPTPRRTGADNQPQH
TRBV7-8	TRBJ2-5	ASSPRLGAETQY
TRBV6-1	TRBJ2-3	ASSPPLAGGEVTDTQY
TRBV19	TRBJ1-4	ASRSSATNEKLF
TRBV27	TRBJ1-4	ASSLAPGARGWGSLF
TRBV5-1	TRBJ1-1	ASSLGSSGTEAF
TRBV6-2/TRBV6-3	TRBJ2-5	ASSSGVAGGKETQY
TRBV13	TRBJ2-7	ASSLDLTGMPYEQY
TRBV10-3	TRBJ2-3	AIRPLTISTDTQY
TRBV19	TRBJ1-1	ASSIGSYTEAF
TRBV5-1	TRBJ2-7	ASSLAPGNYEQY
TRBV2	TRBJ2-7	ASSGGLAGGAYYEQY
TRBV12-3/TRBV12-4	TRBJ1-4	AGSLVQGGFNEKLF
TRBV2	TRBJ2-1	ASSVGSGEINEQF
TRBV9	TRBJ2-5	ASSATAQETQY
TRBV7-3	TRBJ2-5	ASSLTMAGVETQY
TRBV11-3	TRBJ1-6	ASSLNAGQDNSPLH
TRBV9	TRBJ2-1	ASSVMSGEYNEQF
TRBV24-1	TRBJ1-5	ATSETGRSDNQPQH
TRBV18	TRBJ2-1	ASSPVGRGTYNEQF
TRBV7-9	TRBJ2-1	ASSDGIREGNEQF
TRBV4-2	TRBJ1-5	ASSQDGGSNQPQH
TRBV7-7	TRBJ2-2	ASAPQVNTGELF
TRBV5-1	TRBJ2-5	ASSLVSRGGETQY
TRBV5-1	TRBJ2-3	ASSLGGLAGGPDTQY
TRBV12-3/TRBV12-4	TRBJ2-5	ASSPTGTGETQY
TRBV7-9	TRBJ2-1	ALQDHNEQF
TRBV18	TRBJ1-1	ASSLLRVENTEAF